A single TCR beta chain is shown here with its context. The antigen is not known. V was clipped by 5 bases and J by 3 bases; unmatched bases: 3. Germline assignment: CDR1 KGHSH and CDR2 LQKENI. The CDR3 runs to 15 residues. This sample stems from a study of vaccination and CD4 T cells after COVID-19. Treatment of the sample: approximately 11-day PBMC culture with coronavirus spike peptide pools or control peptides (ViraFEST assay). TCRs were sequenced by ViraFEST after antigen-specific T cells had been expanded with peptide pools. Cultured CD4+ T-cell DNA underwent Oncomine TCR Beta short-read sequencing. TCRdb called the PCR reads again in MiXCR, with one record for every CDR3 protein. Seen here are 15,000 to 20,000 distinct CDR3 sequences, around 61% observed once, and the top ten hold 7.4%.

The chain carries TRBV18 and TRBJ2-1; 11 bases align to TRBD2. The receptor was isolated from a human donor who had recovered from COVID-19. Material for sequencing was CD4+ T cells from blood, cultured in vitro. The CDR3 loop reads CASSSGTSGYNEQFF. CDR3 bases: TGTGCCAGCTCATCCGGGACTAGCGGCTACAATGAGCAGTTCTTC.